The source of this T cell receptor (beta chain) is a study of shared clonotypes between healthy human individuals. Findings and limits, study-wide: Blood was the sole source, and tissue repertoires probably differ.

V shed 6 bases and J shed 4 bases, with 9 bases lying between them. The length of the CDR3 is 13 residues. Germline-derived CDR1 and CDR2 are SEHNR and FQNEAQ (reference sequence). As for this clone: Its antigen is currently unknown.

Genomic DNA belonging to each subset was distributed in equal measure over several immunoSEQ plates. Assay used: immunoSEQ multiplex PCR; TCRdb lists only in-frame clones, some missing. There are hundreds of thousands of clones in the sample; around 79% occur only once, and approximately 13% lies in the top ten. This receptor was identified in a woman in her 40s in good health. Some clones in this sample may be carry-over from other donors' samples. The sequenced sample was PBMCs. The chain employs TRBV7-9 and TRBJ2-2; a possible D gene is TRBD1 (5 bases). The CDR3 loop is CASRPGSTGELFF. In DNA form, the CDR3 reads TGTGCCAGCAGACCAGGGTCCACCGGGGAGCTGTTTTTT.